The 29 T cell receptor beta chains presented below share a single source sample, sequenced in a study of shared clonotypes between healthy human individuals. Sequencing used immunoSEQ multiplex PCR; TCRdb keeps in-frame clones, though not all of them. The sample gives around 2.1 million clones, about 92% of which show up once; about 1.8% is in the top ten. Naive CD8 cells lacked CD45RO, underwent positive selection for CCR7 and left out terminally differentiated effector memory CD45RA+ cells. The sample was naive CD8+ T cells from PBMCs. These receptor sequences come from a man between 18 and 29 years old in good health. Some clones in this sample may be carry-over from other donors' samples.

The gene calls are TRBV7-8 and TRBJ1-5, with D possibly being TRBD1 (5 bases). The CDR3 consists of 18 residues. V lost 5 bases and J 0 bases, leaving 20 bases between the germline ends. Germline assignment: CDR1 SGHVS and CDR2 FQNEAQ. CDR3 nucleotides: TGTGCCAGCAGCATGGGACCGGGAGTCGGAATTAGCAATCAGCCCCAGCATTTT. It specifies CASSMGPGVGISNQPQHF.

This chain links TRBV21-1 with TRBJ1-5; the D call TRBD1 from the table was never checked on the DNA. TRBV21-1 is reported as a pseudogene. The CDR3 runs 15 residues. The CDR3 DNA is TGTGCCAGCATTGGAAATGGAACAGAGAATCAGCCCCAGCATTTT. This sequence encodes CASIGNGTENQPQHF.

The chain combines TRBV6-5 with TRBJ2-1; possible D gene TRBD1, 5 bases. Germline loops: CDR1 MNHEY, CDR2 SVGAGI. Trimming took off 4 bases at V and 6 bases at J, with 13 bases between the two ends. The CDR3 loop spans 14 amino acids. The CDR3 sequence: CASSFGVGANEQFF. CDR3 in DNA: TGTGCCAGCAGTTTCGGAGTAGGGGCCAATGAGCAGTTCTTC.

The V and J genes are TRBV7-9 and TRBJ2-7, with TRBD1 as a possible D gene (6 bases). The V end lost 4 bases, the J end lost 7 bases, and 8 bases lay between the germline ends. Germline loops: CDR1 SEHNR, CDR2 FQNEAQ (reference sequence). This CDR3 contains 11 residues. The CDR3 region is CASSYGTEQYF. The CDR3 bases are TGTGCCAGCAGCTACGGGACAGAGCAGTACTTC.

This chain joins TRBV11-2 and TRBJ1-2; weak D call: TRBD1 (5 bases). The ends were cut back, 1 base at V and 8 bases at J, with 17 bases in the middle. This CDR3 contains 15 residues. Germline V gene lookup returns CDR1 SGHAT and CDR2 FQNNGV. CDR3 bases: TGTGCCAGCAGCTTAGCGTACGGGGCACACACCGGCTACACCTTC. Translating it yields CASSLAYGAHTGYTF.

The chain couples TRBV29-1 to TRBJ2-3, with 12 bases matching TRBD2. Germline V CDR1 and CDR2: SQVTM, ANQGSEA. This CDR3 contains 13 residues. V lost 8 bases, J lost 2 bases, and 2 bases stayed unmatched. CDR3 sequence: CSLAGGITDTQYF. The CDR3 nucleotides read TGCAGCCTAGCGGGAGGGATCACAGATACGCAGTATTTT.

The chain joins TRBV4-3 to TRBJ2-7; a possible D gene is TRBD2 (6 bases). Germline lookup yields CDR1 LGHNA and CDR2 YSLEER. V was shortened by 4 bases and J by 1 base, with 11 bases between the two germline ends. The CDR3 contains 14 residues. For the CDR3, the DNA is TGCGCCAGCAGCCGATTTAGCGGATCCTACGAGCAGTACTTC. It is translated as CASSRFSGSYEQYF.

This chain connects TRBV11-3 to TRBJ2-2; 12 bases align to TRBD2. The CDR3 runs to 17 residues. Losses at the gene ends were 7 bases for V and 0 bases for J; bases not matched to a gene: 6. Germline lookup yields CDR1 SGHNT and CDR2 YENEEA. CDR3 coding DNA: TGTGCCAGCATGACGCTAGCGGGAGGGCCGAACACCGGGGAGCTGTTTTTT. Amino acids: CASMTLAGGPNTGELFF.

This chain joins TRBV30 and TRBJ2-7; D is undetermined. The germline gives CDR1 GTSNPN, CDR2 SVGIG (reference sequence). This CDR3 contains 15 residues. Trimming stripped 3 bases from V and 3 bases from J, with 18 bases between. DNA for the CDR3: TGTGCCTGGAGGGGTTTTTCTGGGCCAAACTACGAGCAGTACTTC. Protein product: CAWRGFSGPNYEQYF.

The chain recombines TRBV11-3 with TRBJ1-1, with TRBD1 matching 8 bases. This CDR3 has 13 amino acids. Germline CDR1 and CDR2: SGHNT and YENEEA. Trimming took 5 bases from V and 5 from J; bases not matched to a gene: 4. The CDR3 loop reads CASSVNRGTEAFF. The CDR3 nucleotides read TGTGCCAGCAGCGTAAACAGGGGGACTGAAGCTTTCTTT.

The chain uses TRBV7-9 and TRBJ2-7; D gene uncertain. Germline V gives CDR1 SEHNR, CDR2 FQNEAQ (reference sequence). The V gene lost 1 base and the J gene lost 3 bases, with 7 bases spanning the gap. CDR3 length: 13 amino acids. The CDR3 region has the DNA TGTGCCAGCAGCTTAGATTCCGACTACGAGCAGTACTTC. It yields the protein CASSLDSDYEQYF. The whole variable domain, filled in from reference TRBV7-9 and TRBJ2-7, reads DTGVSQNPRHKITKRGQNVTFRCDPISEHNRLYWYRQTLGQGPEFLTYFQNEAQLEKSRLLSDRFSAERPKGSFSTLEIQRTEQGDSAMYLCASSLDSDYEQYFGPGTRLTVT.

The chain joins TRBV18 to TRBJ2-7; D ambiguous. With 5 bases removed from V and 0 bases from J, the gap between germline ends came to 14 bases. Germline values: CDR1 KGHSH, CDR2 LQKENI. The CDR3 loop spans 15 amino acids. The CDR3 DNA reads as TGTGCCAGCTCATCGGCGGCGGAGAGCTCCTACGAGCAGTACTTC. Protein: CASSSAAESSYEQYF.

CDR3 sequence: CASSFGREMNTEAFF. For the CDR3, the DNA is TGTGCCAGCAGCTTTGGTAGGGAGATGAACACTGAAGCTTTCTTT. The chain links TRBV5-4 to TRBJ1-1; D is uncertain. CDR3 length: 15 residues. The V gene's germline CDR1 is SGHNT and CDR2 YYREEE (reference sequence). The V end lost 2 bases, the J end lost 0 bases, and 11 bases lay between the germline ends.

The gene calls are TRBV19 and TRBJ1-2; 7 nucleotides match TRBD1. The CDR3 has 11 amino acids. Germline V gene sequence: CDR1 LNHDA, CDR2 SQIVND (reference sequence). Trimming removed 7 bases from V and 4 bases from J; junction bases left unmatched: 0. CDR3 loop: CASTGGYGYTF. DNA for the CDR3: TGTGCCAGTACAGGGGGCTATGGCTACACCTTC.

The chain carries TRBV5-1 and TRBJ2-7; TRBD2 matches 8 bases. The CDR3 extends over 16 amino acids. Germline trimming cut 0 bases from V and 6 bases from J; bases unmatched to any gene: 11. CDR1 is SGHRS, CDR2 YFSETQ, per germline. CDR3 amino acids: CASSLVLRGAYSEQYF. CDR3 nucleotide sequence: TGCGCCAGCAGCTTGGTTCTGCGGGGGGCATATAGCGAGCAGTACTTC.

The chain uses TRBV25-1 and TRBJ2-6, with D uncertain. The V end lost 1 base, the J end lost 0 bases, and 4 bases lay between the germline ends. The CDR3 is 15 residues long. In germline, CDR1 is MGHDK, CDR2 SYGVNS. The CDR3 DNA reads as TGTGCCAGCAGTGAATTCGGCTCTGGGGCCAACGTCCTGACTTTC. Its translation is CASSEFGSGANVLTF.

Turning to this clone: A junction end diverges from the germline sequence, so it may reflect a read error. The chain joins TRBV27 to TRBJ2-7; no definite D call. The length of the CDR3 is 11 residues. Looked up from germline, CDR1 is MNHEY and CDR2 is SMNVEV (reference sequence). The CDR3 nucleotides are TGTGCCAGCAGTAAAGGGATCCACACTGAATTC. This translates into CASSKGIHTEF.

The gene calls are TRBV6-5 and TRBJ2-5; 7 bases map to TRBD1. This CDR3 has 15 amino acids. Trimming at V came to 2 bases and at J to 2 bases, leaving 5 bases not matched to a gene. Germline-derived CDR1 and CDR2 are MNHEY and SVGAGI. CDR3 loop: CASSYRQGWQETQYF. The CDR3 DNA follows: TGTGCCAGCAGTTACAGACAGGGTTGGCAAGAGACCCAGTACTTC.

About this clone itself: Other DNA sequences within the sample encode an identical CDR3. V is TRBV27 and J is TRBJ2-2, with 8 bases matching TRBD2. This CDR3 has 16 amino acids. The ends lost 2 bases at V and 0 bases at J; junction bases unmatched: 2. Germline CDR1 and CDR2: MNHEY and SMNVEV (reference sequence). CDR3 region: CASSLGSGTNTGELFF. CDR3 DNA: TGTGCCAGCAGTTTAGGTAGCGGGACGAACACCGGGGAGCTGTTTTTT.

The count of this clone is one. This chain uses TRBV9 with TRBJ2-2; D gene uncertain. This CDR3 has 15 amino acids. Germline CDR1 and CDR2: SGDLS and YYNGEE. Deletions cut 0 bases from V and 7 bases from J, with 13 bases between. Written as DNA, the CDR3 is TGTGCCAGCAGCGTAGATTGGCGAGGCGGCGGGGAGCTGTTTTTT. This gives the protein CASSVDWRGGGELFF. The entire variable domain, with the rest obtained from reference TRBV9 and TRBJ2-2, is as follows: DSGVTQTPKHLITATGQRVTLRCSPRSGDLSVYWYQQSLDQGLQFLIQYYNGEERAKGNILERFSAQQFPDLHSELNLSSLELGDSALYFCASSVDWRGGGELFFGEGSRLTVL.

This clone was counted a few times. The DNA of the CDR3 is TGTGCCAGCAGTTACTCGAGTCAAGCGGGGCCCTATGGCTACACCTTC. As protein: CASSYSSQAGPYGYTF. V gene TRBV6-5 combines with J gene TRBJ1-2; tentative D call: TRBD1 (5 bases). Germline V CDR1 and CDR2: MNHEY, SVGAGI. The CDR3 consists of 16 residues. The V and J ends lost 0 bases and 4 bases respectively, with 15 bases between them.

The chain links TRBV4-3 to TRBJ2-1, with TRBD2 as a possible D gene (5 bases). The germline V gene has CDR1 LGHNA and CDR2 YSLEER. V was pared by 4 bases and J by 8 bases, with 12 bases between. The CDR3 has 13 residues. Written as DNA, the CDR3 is TGCGCCAGCAGCCGTTCGGGGTGGGATGAGCAGTTCTTC. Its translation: CASSRSGWDEQFF.

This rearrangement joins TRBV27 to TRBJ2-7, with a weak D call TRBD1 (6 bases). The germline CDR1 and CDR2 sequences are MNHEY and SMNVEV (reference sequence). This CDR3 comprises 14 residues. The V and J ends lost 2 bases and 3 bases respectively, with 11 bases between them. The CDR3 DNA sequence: TGTGCCAGCAGTTTAAAGGACAGAAACTACGAGCAGTACTTC. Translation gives CASSLKDRNYEQYF.

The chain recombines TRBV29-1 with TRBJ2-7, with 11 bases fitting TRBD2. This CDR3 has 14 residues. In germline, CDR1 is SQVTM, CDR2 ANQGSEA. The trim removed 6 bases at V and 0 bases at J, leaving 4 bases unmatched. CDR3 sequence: CSVTGTSGSYEQYF. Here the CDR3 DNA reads TGCAGCGTGACCGGGACTAGCGGCTCCTACGAGCAGTACTTC.

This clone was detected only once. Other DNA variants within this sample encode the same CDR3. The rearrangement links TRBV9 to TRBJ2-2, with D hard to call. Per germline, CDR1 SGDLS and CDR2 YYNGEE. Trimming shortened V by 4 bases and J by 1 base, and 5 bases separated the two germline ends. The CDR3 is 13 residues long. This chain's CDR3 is CASSPGNTGELFF. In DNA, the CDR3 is TGTGCCAGCAGCCCAGGGAACACCGGGGAGCTGTTTTTT.

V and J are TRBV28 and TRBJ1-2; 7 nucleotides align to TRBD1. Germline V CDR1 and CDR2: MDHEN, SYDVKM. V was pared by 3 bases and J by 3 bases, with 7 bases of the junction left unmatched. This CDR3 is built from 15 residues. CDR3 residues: CASSFPTGSYYGYTF. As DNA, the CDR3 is TGTGCCAGCAGTTTCCCGACAGGGAGTTACTATGGCTACACCTTC.

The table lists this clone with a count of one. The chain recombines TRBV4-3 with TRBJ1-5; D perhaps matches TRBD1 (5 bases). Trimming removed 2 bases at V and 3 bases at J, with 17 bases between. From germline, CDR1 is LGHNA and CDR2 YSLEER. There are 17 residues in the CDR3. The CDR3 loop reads CASSQIVSGQFNQPQHF. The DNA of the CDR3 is TGCGCCAGCAGCCAAATAGTTTCAGGGCAGTTCAATCAGCCCCAGCATTTT.

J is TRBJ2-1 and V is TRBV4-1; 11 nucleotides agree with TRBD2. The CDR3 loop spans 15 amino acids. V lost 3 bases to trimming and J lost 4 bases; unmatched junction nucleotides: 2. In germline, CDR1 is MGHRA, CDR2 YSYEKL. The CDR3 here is CASSQTSGVYNEQFF. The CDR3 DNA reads TGCGCCAGCAGCCAGACTAGCGGGGTTTACAATGAGCAGTTCTTC.

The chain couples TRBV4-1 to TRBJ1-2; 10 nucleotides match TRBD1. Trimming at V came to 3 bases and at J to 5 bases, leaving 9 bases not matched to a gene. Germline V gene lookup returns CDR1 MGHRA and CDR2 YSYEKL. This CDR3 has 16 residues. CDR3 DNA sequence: TGCGCCAGCAGCCACCCCAGGGACAGGGGTTTTTATGGCTACACCTTC. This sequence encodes CASSHPRDRGFYGYTF.